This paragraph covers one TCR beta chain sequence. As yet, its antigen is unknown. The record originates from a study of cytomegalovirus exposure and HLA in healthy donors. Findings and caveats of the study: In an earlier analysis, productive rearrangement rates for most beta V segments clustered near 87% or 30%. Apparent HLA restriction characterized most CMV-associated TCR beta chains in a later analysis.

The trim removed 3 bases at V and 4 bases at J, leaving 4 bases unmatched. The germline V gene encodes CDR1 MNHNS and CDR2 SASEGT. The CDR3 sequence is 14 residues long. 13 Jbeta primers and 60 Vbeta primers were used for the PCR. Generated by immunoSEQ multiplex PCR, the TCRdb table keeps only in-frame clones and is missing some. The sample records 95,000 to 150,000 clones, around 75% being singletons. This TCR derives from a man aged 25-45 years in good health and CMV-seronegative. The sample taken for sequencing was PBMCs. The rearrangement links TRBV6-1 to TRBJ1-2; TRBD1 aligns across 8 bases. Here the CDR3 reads CASSETGEGYGYTF. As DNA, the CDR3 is TGTGCCAGCAGTGAGACAGGGGAGGGCTATGGCTACACCTTC.